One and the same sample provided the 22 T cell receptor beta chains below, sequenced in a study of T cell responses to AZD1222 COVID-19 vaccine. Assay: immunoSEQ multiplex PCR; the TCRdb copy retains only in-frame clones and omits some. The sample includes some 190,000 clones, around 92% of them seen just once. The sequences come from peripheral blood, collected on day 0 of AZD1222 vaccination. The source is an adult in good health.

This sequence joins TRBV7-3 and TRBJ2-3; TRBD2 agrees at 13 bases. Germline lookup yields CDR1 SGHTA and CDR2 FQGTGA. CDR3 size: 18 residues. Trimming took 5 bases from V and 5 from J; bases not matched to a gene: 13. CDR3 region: CASSPNPLLAGGVDTQYF. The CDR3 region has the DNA TGTGCCAGCAGCCCCAACCCCCTACTAGCGGGGGGGGTAGATACGCAGTATTTT.

The CDR3 spells CASTGPTNTEAFF. CDR3 DNA: TGTGCCAGCACTGGACCGACGAACACTGAAGCTTTCTTT. The V gene is TRBV12-3 or TRBV12-4, the J gene TRBJ1-1, with D hard to call. CDR3 length: 13 amino acids. V lost 7 bases to trimming and J lost 1 base, with 10 bases between them.

The CDR3 DNA follows: TGTGCCTGGGATGGGCCCAGGGGGCCCGAGCAGTACTTC. This translates into CAWDGPRGPEQYF. The gene calls are TRBV2 and TRBJ2-7; 8 bases map to TRBD1. The CDR3 has 13 residues. Germline CDR1 and CDR2: SNHLY and FYNNEI. Trimming at V came to 11 bases and at J to 6 bases, leaving 12 bases not matched to a gene.

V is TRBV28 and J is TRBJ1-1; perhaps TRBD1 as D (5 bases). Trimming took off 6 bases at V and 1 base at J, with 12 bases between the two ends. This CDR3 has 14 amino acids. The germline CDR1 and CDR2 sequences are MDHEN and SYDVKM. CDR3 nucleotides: TGTGCCAGCAGCCCGGGACCCCGGAACACTGAAGCTTTCTTT. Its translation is CASSPGPRNTEAFF. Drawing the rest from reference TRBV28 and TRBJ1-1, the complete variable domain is DVKVTQSSRYLVKRTGEKVFLECVQDMDHENMFWYRQDPGLGLRLIYFSYDVKMKEKGDIPEGYSVSREKKERFSLILESASTNQTSMYLCASSPGPRNTEAFFGQGTRLTVV.

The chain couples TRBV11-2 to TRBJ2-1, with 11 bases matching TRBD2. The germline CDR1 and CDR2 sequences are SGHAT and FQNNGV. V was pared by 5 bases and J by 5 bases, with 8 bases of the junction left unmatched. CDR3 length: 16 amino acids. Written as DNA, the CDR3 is TGTGCCAGCAGCATTAGCGGGGGGGCCGTTCACAATGAGCAGTTCTTC. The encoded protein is CASSISGGAVHNEQFF.

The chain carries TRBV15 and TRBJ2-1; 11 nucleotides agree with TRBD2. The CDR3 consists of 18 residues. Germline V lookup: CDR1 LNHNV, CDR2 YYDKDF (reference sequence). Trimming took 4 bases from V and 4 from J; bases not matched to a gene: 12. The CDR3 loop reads CATSISYLAGGLYNEQFF. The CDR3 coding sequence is TGTGCCACCAGCATCTCCTACCTAGCGGGGGGCCTTTACAATGAGCAGTTCTTC.

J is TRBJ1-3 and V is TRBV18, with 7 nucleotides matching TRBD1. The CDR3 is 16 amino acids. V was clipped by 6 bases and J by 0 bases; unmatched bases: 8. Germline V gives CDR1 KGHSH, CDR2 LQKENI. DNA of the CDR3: TGTGCCAGCTCTAGGACGGACAGGAGCTCTGGAAACACCATATATTTT. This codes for CASSRTDRSSGNTIYF.

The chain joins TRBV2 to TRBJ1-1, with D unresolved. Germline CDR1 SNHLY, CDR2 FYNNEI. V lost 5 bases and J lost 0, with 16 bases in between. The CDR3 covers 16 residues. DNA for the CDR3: TGTGCCAGCAGTTACCCAAACTCGATCATGAACACTGAAGCTTTCTTT. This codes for CASSYPNSIMNTEAFF.

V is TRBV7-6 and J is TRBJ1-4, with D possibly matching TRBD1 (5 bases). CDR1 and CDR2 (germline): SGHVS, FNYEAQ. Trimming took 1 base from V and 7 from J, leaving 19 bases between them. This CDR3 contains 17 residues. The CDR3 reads CASSLGGLTHRGEKLFF. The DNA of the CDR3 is TGTGCCAGCAGCTTAGGGGGTTTGACGCATAGGGGTGAAAAACTGTTTTTT.

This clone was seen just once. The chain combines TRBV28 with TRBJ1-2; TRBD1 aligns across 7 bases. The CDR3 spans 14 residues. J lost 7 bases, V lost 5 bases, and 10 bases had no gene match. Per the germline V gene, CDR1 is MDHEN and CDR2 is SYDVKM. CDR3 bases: TGTGCCAGCAGTAGACCCGGGACAGCCATTGGCTACACCTTC. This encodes CASSRPGTAIGYTF.

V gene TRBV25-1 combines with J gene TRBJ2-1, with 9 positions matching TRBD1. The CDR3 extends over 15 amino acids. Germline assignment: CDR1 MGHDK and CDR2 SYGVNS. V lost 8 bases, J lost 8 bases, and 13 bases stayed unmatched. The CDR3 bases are TGTGCCAGCGGCTCCGGGACAGGGAATAGGTATGAGCAGTTCTTC. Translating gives CASGSGTGNRYEQFF.

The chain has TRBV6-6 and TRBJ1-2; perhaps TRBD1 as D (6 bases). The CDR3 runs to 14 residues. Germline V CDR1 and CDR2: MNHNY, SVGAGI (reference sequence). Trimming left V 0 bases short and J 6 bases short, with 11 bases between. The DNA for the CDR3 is TGTGCCAGCAGTTACTCGATAGGGGGGGATGGCTACACCTTC. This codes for CASSYSIGGDGYTF.

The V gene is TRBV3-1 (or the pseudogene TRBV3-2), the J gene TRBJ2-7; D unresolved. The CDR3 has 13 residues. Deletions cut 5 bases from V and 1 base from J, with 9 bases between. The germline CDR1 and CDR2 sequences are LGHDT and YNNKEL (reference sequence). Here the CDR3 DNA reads TGTGCCAGCAGCGCTCTCCTTTCCTACGAGCAGTACTTC. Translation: CASSALLSYEQYF.

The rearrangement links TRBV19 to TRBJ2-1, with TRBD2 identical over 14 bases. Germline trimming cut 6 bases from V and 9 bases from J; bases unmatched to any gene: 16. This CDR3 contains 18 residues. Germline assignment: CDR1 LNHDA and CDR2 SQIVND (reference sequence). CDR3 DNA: TGTGCCAGTAGCGGCTCCGGGACTAGCGGGGGTGTTGGGTTTGAGCAGTTCTTC. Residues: CASSGSGTSGGVGFEQFF.

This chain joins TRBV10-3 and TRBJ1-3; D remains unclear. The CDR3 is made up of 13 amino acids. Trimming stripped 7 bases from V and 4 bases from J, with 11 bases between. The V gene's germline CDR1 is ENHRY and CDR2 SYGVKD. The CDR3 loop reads CAITRAGGNTIYF. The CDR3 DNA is TGTGCCATCACACGGGCTGGGGGAAACACCATATATTTT.

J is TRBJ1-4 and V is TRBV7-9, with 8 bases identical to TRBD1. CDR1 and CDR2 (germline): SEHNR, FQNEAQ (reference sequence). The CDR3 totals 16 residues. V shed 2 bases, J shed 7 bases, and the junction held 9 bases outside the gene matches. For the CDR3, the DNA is TGTGCCAGCAGCTTAACAGCCGGGACAGGAGGTGAAAAACTGTTTTTT. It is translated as CASSLTAGTGGEKLFF. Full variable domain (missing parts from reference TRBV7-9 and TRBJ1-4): DTGVSQNPRHKITKRGQNVTFRCDPISEHNRLYWYRQTLGQGPEFLTYFQNEAQLEKSRLLSDRFSAERPKGSFSTLEIQRTEQGDSAMYLCASSLTAGTGGEKLFFGSGTQLSVL.

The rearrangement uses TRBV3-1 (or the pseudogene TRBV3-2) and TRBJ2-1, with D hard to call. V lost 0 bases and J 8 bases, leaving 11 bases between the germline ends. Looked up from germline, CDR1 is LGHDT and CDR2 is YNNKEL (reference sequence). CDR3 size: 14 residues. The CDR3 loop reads CASSQERVTDEQFF. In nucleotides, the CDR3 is TGTGCCAGCAGCCAAGAAAGGGTCACCGATGAGCAGTTCTTC.

The CDR3 spells CASTQPPGTGAGGYTF. The CDR3 region has the DNA TGTGCCAGTACTCAACCCCCCGGGACAGGCGCCGGTGGCTACACCTTC. This chain connects TRBV19 to TRBJ1-2; 8 bases are a match to TRBD1. The CDR3 is made up of 16 amino acids. CDR1 is LNHDA and CDR2 is SQIVND in the germline V gene (reference sequence). V was pared by 7 bases and J by 7 bases, with 17 bases of the junction left unmatched.

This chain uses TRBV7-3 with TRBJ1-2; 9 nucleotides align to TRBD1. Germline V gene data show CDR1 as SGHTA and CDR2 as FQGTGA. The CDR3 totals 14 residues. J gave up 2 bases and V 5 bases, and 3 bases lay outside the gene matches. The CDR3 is CASSMTGGNYGYTF. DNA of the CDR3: TGTGCCAGCAGCATGACAGGGGGGAACTATGGCTACACCTTC.

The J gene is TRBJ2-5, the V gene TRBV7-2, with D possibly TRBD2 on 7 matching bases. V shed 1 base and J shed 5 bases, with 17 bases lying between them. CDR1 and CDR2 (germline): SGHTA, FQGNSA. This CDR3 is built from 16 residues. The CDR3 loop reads CASSLETRGAGETQYF. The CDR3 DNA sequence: TGTGCCAGCAGCTTAGAGACCCGGGGGGCCGGGGAGACCCAGTACTTC.

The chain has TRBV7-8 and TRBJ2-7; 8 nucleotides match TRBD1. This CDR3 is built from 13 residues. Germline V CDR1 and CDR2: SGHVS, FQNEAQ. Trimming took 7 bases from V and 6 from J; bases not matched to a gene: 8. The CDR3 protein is CASTSGTGREQYF. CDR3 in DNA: TGTGCCAGCACCTCCGGGACAGGTCGCGAGCAGTACTTC.

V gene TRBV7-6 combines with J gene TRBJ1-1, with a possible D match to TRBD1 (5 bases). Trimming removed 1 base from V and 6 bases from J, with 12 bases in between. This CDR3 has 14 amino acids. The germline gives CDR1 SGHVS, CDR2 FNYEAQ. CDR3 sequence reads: CASSLVVGRAEAFF. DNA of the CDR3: TGTGCCAGCAGCTTAGTGGTGGGACGCGCTGAAGCTTTCTTT.